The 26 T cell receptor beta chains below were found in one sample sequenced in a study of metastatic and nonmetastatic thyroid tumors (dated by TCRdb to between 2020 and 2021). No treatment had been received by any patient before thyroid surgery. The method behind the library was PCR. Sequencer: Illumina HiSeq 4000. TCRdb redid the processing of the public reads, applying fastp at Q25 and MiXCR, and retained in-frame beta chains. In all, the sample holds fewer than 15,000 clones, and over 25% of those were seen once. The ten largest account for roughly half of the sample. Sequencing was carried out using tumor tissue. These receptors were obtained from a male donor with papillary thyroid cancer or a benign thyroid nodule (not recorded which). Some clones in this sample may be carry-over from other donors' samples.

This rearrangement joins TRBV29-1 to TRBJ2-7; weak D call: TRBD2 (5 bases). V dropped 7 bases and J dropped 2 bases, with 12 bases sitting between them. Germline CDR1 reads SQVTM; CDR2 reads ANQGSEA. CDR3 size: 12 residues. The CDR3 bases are TGCAGCGCACGGACTGAAACCTACGAGCAGTACTTC. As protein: CSARTETYEQYF.

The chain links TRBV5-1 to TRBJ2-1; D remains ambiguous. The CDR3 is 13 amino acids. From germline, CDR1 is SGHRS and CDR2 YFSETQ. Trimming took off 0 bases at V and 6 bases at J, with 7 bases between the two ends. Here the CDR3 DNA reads TGCGCCAGCAGCTTGGACAGCCTCAATGAGCAGTTCTTC. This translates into CASSLDSLNEQFF.

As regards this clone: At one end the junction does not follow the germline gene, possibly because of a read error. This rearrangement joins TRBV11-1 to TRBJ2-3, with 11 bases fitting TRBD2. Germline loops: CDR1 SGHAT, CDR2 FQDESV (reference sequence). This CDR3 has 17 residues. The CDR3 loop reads CASRLVVGSSGGLTQYF. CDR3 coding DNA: TGTGCCAGCAGGTTAGTAGTTGGGTCTAGCGGGGGGCTGACGCAGTATTTT.

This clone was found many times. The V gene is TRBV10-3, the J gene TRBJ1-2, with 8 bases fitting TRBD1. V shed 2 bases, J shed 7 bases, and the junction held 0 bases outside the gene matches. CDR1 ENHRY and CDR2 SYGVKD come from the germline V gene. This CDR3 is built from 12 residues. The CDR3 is CAISEDRGGYTF. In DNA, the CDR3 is TGTGCCATCAGTGAGGACAGGGGTGGCTACACCTTC.

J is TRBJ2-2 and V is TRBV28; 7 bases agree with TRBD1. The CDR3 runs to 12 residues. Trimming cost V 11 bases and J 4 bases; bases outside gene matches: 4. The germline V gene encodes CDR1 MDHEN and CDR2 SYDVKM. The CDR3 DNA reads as TGTGCCGGGGGACAGCCCACCGGGGAGCTGTTTTTT. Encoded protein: CAGGQPTGELFF.

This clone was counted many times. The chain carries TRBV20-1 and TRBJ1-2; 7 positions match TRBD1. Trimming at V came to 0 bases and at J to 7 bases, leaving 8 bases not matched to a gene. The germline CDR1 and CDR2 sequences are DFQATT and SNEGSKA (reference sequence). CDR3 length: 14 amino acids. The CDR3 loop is CSARDPPRQGGYTF. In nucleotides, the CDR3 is TGCAGTGCTAGAGATCCCCCCCGACAGGGTGGCTACACCTTC.

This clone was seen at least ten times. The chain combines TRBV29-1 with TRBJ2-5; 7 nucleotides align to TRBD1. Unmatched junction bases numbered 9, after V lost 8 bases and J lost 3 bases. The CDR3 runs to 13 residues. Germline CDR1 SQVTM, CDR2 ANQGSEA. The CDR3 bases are TGCAGCTTCCCGACAGGGAGAAAAGAGACCCAGTACTTC. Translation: CSFPTGRKETQYF. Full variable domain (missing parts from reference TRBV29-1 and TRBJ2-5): SAVISQKPSRDICQRGTSLTIQCQVDSQVTMMFWYRQQPGQSLTLIATANQGSEATYESGFVIDKFPISRPNLTFSTLTVSNMSPEDSSIYLCSFPTGRKETQYFGPGTRLLVL.

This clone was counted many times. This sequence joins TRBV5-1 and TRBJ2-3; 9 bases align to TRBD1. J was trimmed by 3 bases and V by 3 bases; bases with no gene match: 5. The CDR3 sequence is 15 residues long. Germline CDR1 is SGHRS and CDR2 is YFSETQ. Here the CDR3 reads CASSSGQGRTDTQYF. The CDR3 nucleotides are TGCGCCAGCAGCTCCGGACAGGGGAGAACAGATACGCAGTATTTT.

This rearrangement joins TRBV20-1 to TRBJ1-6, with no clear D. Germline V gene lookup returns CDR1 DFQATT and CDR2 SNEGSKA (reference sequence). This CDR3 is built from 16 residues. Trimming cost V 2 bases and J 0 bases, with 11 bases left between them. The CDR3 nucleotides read TGCAGTGCTAGATTAGCCCAGAGCTCCTATAATTCACCCCTCCACTTT. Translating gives CSARLAQSSYNSPLHF.

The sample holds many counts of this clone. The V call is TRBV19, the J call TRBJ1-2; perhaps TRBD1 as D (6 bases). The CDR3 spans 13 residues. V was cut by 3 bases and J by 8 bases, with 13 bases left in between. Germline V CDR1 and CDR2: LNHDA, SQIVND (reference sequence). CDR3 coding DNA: TGTGCCAGTAGTATCTGGTCAGGGGAGGGCTACACCTTC. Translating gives CASSIWSGEGYTF.

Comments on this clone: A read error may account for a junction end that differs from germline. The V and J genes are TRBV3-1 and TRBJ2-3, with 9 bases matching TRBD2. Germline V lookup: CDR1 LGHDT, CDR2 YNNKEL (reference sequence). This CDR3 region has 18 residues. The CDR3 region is CASRQRTSACIGTYTQYF. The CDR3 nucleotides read TGTGCCAGCAGACAAAGGACTAGCGCGTGTATAGGCACATATACGCAGTATTTT.

DNA for the CDR3: TGCAGCGTTGATCTTGGCAATGAGCAGTTCTTC. Translating it yields CSVDLGNEQFF. This chain connects TRBV29-1 to TRBJ2-1; D is unresolved. Per the germline V gene, CDR1 is SQVTM and CDR2 is ANQGSEA. The germline V and J ends were trimmed by 3 bases and 6 bases, with 6 bases remaining between them. The CDR3 length is 11 residues.

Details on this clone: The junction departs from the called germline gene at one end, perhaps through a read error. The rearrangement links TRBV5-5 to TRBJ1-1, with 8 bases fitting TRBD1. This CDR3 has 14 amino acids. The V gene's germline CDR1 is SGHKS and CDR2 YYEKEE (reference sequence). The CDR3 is CASRSQGANTEAFF. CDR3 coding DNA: TGTGCAAGCAGATCCCAGGGGGCAAACACTGAAGCTTTCTTT.

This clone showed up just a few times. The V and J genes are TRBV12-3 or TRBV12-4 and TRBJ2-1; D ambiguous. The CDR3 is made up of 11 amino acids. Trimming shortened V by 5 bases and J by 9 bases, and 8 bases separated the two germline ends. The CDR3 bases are TGTGCCAGCAGTCCTCTGGCTGAGCAGTTCTTC. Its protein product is CASSPLAEQFF.

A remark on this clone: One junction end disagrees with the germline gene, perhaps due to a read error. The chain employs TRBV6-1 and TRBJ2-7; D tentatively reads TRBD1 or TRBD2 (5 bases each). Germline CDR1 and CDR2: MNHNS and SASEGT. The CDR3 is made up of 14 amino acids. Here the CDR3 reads CASSEWGYLGEHYF. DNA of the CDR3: TGTGCCAGCAGTGAATGGGGGTACCTGGGCGAGCATTACTTC.

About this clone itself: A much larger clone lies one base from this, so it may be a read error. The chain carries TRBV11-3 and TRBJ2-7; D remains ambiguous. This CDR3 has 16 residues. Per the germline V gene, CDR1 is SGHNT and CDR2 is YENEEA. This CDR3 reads CASILVGGFLSYEQYF. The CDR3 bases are TGTGCCAGCATCTTAGTAGGTGGATTTCTATCCTACGAGCAGTACTTC.

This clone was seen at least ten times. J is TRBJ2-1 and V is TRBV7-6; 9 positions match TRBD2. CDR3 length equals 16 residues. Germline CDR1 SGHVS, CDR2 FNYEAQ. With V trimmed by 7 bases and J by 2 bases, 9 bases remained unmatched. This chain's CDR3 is CASTLGGRAPYNEQFF. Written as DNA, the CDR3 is TGTGCCAGCACCCTCGGCGGGAGGGCCCCCTACAATGAGCAGTTCTTC.

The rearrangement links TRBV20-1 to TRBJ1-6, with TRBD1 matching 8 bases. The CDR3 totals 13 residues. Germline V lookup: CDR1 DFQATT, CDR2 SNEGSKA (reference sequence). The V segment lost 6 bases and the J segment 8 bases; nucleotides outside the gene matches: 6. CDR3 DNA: TGCAGTGCAAACGGACAGGGAGATTCACCCCTCCACTTT. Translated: CSANGQGDSPLHF.

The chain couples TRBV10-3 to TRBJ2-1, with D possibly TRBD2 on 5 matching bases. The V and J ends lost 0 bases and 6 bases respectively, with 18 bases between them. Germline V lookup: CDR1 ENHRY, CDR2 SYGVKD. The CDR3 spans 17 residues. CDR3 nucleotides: TGTGCCATCAGTGAGTCGATGGCAAGCGGAGACGCCAATGAGCAGTTCTTC. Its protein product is CAISESMASGDANEQFF.

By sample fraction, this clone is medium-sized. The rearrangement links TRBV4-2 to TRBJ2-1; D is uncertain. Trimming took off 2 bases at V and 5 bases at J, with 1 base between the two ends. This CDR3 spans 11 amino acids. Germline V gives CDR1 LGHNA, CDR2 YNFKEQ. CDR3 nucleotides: TGTGCCAGCAGCCAAAACAATGAGCAGTTCTTC. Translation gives CASSQNNEQFF.

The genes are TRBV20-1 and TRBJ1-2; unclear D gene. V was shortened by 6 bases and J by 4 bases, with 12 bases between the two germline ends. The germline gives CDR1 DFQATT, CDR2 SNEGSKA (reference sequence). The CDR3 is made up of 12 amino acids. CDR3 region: CSAPGVSYGYTF. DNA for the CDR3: TGCAGTGCCCCTGGGGTATCCTATGGCTACACCTTC.

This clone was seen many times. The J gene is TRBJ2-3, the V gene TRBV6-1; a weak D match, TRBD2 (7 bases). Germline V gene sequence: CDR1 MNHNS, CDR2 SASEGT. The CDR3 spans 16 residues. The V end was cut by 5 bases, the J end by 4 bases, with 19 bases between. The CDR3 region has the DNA TGTGCCAGCAGTCCCACCCCGGGGGCGGGAGCAGATACGCAGTATTTT. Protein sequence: CASSPTPGAGADTQYF.

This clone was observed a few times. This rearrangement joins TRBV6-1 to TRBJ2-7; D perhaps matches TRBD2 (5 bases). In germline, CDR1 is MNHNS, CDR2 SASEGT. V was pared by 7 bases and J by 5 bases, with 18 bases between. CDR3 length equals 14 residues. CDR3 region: CASNLGEGYHEQYF. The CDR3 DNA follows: TGTGCCAGCAACCTGGGAGAGGGTTACCACGAGCAGTACTTC.

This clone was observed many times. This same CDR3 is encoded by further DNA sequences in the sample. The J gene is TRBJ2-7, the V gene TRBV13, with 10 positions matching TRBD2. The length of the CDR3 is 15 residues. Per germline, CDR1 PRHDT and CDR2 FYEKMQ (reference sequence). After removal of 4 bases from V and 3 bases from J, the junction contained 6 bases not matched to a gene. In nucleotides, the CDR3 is TGTGCCAGCAGCTCCCGTCTAGCGGGAGACTACGAGCAGTACTTC. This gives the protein CASSSRLAGDYEQYF.

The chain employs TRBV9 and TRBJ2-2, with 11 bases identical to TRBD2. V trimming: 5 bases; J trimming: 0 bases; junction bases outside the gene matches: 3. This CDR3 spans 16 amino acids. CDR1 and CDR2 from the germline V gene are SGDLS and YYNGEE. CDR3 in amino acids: CASSPSGRTNTGELFF. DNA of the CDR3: TGTGCCAGCAGTCCTAGCGGGAGGACGAACACCGGGGAGCTGTTTTTT.

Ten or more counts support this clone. The DNA of the CDR3 is TGTGCCAGCAGCTTTGGGGGAGAGAATTCACCCCTCCACTTT. It yields the protein CASSFGGENSPLHF. The chain is built from TRBV7-6 and TRBJ1-6, with a tentative D call TRBD1 (5 bases). The CDR3 length is 14 residues. Germline V gene lookup returns CDR1 SGHVS and CDR2 FNYEAQ. Trimming shortened V by 3 bases and J by 7 bases, and 10 bases separated the two germline ends.